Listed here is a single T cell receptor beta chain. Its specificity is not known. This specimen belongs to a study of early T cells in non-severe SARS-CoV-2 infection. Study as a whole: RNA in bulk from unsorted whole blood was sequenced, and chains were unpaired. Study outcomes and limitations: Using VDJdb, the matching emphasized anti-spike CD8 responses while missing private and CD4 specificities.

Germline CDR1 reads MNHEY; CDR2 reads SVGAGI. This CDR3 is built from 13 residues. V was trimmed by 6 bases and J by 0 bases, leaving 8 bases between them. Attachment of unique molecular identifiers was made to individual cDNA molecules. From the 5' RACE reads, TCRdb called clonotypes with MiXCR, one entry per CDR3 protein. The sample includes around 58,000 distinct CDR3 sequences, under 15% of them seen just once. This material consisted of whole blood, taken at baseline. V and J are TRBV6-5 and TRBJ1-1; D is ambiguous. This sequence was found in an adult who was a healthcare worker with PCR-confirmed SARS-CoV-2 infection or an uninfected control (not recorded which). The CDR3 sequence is CASRQRVNTEAFF. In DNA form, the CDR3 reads TGTGCCAGCAGACAGAGGGTGAACACTGAAGCTTTCTTT.